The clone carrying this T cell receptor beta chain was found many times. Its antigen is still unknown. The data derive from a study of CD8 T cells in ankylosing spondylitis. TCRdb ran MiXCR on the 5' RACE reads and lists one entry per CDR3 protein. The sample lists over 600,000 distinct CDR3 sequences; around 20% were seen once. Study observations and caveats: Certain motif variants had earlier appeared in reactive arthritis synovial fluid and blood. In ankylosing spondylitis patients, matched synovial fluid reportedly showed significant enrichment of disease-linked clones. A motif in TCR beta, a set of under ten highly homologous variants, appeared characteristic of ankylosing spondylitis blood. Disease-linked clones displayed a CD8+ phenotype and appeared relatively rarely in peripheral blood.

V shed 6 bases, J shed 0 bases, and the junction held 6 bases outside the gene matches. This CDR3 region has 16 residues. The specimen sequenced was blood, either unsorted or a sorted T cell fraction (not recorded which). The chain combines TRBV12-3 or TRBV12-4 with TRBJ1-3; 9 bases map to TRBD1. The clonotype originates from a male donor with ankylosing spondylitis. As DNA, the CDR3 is TGTGCCAGCAGAATGGGACAGGGCAGCTCTGGAAACACCATATATTTT. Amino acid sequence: CASRMGQGSSGNTIYF.